One and the same sample provided the 29 T cell receptor beta chains below, sequenced in a study of T cell responses to AZD1222 COVID-19 vaccine. Assay: immunoSEQ multiplex PCR; the TCRdb copy retains only in-frame clones and omits some. The sample lists about 76,000 clones; 60% to 85% were seen once. The material was peripheral blood, obtained 28 days after the second dose of the MenACWY control vaccine. These TCRs come from an adult who received the MenACWY meningococcal vaccine as a control.

J is TRBJ2-5 and V is TRBV10-2; D is possibly TRBD1 (6 bases). This CDR3 has 14 amino acids. From germline, CDR1 is WSHSY and CDR2 SAAADI. V lost 0 bases, J lost 4 bases, and 9 bases lay in between. CDR3 DNA: TGCGCCAGCAGTGAGTCGCAGGGGAGAGAGACCCAGTACTTC. Its protein product is CASSESQGRETQYF.

The rearrangement joins TRBV5-4 to TRBJ2-7; TRBD1 matches 10 bases. CDR3 length equals 14 residues. The J segment lost 5 bases and the V segment lost 4 bases, leaving 6 bases of the junction unmatched. Germline CDR1 SGHNT, CDR2 YYREEE (reference sequence). The CDR3 reads CASSEGQGRHEQYF. The CDR3 bases are TGTGCCAGCAGCGAGGGACAGGGGAGACACGAGCAGTACTTC.

This chain connects TRBV10-3 to TRBJ2-3, with D perhaps matching TRBD2 (6 bases). With 3 bases removed from V and 0 bases from J, the gap between germline ends came to 13 bases. This CDR3 spans 16 amino acids. Looked up from germline, CDR1 is ENHRY and CDR2 is SYGVKD. This CDR3 reads CAISEGGRGSTDTQYF. DNA for the CDR3: TGTGCCATCAGTGAAGGCGGGCGGGGAAGCACAGATACGCAGTATTTT.

This chain connects TRBV27 to TRBJ2-5, with 12 bases matching TRBD2. The CDR3 spans 18 residues. Unmatched junction bases numbered 13, after V lost 6 bases and J lost 2 bases. Germline V gives CDR1 MNHEY, CDR2 SMNVEV (reference sequence). The CDR3 coding sequence is TGTGCCAGCAGGACGACTAGCGGGAGTGGGGGGATACAAGAGACCCAGTACTTC. Translation: CASRTTSGSGGIQETQYF.

This clone has a single count. The chain employs TRBV30 and TRBJ1-6; 8 positions match TRBD1. CDR1 is GTSNPN, CDR2 SVGIG, per germline (reference sequence). J lost 7 bases, V lost 2 bases, and 10 bases had no gene match. The CDR3 is made up of 16 amino acids. CDR3 sequence reads: CAWSPRGTGVNSPLHF. The CDR3 DNA reads TGTGCCTGGAGTCCCCGCGGGACAGGTGTAAATTCACCCCTCCACTTT.

This clone is a singleton in its sample. V and J are TRBV19 and TRBJ1-1; 12 nucleotides agree with TRBD1. V gave up 9 bases and J gave up 6 bases; unmatched junction bases: 5. From germline, CDR1 is LNHDA and CDR2 SQIVND (reference sequence). This CDR3 has 13 residues. This chain's CDR3 is CASAGQGASEAFF. CDR3 nucleotide sequence: TGTGCCAGCGCGGGACAGGGGGCATCTGAAGCTTTCTTT.

This chain connects TRBV24-1 to TRBJ2-1; D is uncertain. Deletions cut 1 base from V and 0 bases from J, with 6 bases between. The CDR3 is 15 amino acids. Germline loops: CDR1 KGHDR, CDR2 SFDVKD. The CDR3 protein is CATSDLKDSYNEQFF. CDR3 nucleotide sequence: TGTGCCACCAGTGATTTAAAGGACTCCTACAATGAGCAGTTCTTC.

The chain links TRBV9 to TRBJ1-4; D is unclear. V lost 0 bases and J lost 6, with 6 bases in between. The CDR3 runs to 13 residues. Germline values: CDR1 SGDLS, CDR2 YYNGEE. The CDR3 sequence is CASSVGPDEKLFF. The DNA for the CDR3 is TGTGCCAGCAGCGTAGGACCCGATGAAAAACTGTTTTTT.

This chain connects TRBV18 to TRBJ1-2; possibly TRBD1 for D (6 bases). There are 13 residues in the CDR3. CDR1 is KGHSH and CDR2 is LQKENI in the germline V gene. Trimming removed 3 bases from V and 6 bases from J, with 11 bases in between. The CDR3 here is CASSPSQGDGYTF. CDR3 DNA sequence: TGTGCCAGCTCACCTTCACAGGGCGATGGCTACACCTTC.

The chain uses TRBV2 and TRBJ1-1, with 8 bases aligning to TRBD1. The V segment lost 4 bases and the J segment 5 bases; nucleotides outside the gene matches: 3. The CDR3 extends over 13 amino acids. CDR1 is SNHLY, CDR2 FYNNEI, per germline. The CDR3 DNA is TGTGCCAGCAGTGGACAGGGGAGGACTGAAGCTTTCTTT. Amino acid sequence: CASSGQGRTEAFF.

The chain recombines TRBV5-1 with TRBJ2-1; D might be TRBD1 or TRBD2, each matching 6 bases. Trimming shortened V by 0 bases and J by 5 bases, and 12 bases separated the two germline ends. The CDR3 length is 15 residues. CDR1 is SGHRS, CDR2 YFSETQ, per germline. This CDR3 is CASSLEGGRDNEQFF. CDR3 DNA: TGCGCCAGCAGCTTGGAAGGGGGGCGCGACAATGAGCAGTTCTTC.

This clone was detected once. This chain links TRBV19 with TRBJ1-5; a weak D match, TRBD1 (6 bases). This CDR3 spans 16 amino acids. Between the trimmed V and J ends, which lost 7 bases and 1 base, there was a span of 17 bases. The germline V gene has CDR1 LNHDA and CDR2 SQIVND (reference sequence). The CDR3 DNA sequence: TGTGCCAGTAAGGAACCACAGGGAGAGAGCAATCAGCCCCAGCATTTT. It specifies CASKEPQGESNQPQHF.

The chain is built from TRBV7-6 and TRBJ1-4; 7 bases align to TRBD1. CDR3 length equals 15 residues. The V gene's germline CDR1 is SGHVS and CDR2 FNYEAQ. With V trimmed by 4 bases and J by 6 bases, 8 bases remained unmatched. The CDR3 loop is CASSSMTGPDEKLFF. Here the CDR3 DNA reads TGTGCCAGCAGCTCAATGACAGGGCCAGATGAAAAACTGTTTTTT.

CDR3 in amino acids: CASRGTGSFFGWSGYTF. The CDR3 region has the DNA TGTGCCAGCAGAGGGACAGGGTCGTTTTTTGGGTGGAGTGGCTACACCTTC. The chain carries TRBV27 and TRBJ1-2; 9 nucleotides align to TRBD1. After removal of 6 bases from V and 7 bases from J, the junction contained 18 bases not matched to a gene. Germline V gene sequence: CDR1 MNHEY, CDR2 SMNVEV (reference sequence). This CDR3 contains 17 residues.

This clone was detected a few times. V usage is TRBV3-1 (or the pseudogene TRBV3-2) and J usage is TRBJ2-2; TRBD2 matches 7 bases. The length of the CDR3 is 16 residues. The germline V gene has CDR1 LGHDT and CDR2 YNNKEL (reference sequence). The V and J ends lost 4 bases and 0 bases, in that order; junction bases with no gene match: 5. As DNA, the CDR3 is TGTGCCAGCAGCCCTACAGCGGGGACGAACACCGGGGAGCTGTTTTTT. Its translation: CASSPTAGTNTGELFF.

This rearrangement joins TRBV7-2 to TRBJ2-5, with 11 bases matching TRBD1. The V gene end was trimmed by 1 base and the J gene end by 5 bases; junction bases not matched to a gene: 9. CDR1 is SGHTA, CDR2 FQGNSA, per germline. The CDR3 is made up of 17 amino acids. The CDR3 DNA reads TGTGCCAGCAGCTTAGGGCCGGGACAGGGGGAAGGGGAGACCCAGTACTTC. This gives the protein CASSLGPGQGEGETQYF.

The chain uses TRBV7-9 and TRBJ1-2; 9 bases line up with TRBD1. There are 15 residues in the CDR3. Per germline, CDR1 SEHNR and CDR2 FQNEAQ (reference sequence). With V trimmed by 4 bases and J by 6 bases, 9 bases remained unmatched. The CDR3 sequence is CASSSLTGQGNGYTF. The CDR3, as DNA: TGTGCCAGCAGCTCTCTCACGGGACAGGGAAATGGCTACACCTTC. Full variable domain (outside the CDR3, taken from reference TRBV7-9 and TRBJ1-2): DTGVSQNPRHKITKRGQNVTFRCDPISEHNRLYWYRQTLGQGPEFLTYFQNEAQLEKSRLLSDRFSAERPKGSFSTLEIQRTEQGDSAMYLCASSSLTGQGNGYTFGSGTRLTVV.

V usage is TRBV18 and J usage is TRBJ2-1; TRBD2 matches at 9 bases. Trimming took 3 bases from V and 4 from J; bases not matched to a gene: 10. The CDR3 is 17 residues long. The germline V gene encodes CDR1 KGHSH and CDR2 LQKENI. The CDR3, as DNA: TGTGCCAGCTCACCCCCCCGACTAGCGGAAATATACAATGAGCAGTTCTTC. Its translation is CASSPPRLAEIYNEQFF.

The chain joins TRBV27 to TRBJ2-1; 8 bases fit TRBD2. Germline trimming cut 5 bases from V and 3 bases from J; bases unmatched to any gene: 9. The CDR3 consists of 16 residues. Germline V CDR1 and CDR2: MNHEY, SMNVEV (reference sequence). The CDR3 sequence is CASSPSAGGGYNEQFF. The CDR3 bases are TGTGCCAGCAGTCCGAGCGCGGGAGGAGGCTACAATGAGCAGTTCTTC.

The chain combines TRBV5-4 with TRBJ1-2, with 10 bases matching TRBD1. This CDR3 spans 14 amino acids. The V gene end was trimmed by 7 bases and the J gene end by 0 bases; junction bases not matched to a gene: 3. Looked up from germline, CDR1 is SGHNT and CDR2 is YYREEE (reference sequence). CDR3 DNA: TGTGCCAGCGGACAGGGGGATTCTAACTATGGCTACACCTTC. Protein sequence: CASGQGDSNYGYTF. The full variable domain, its missing parts supplied by reference TRBV5-4 and TRBJ1-2, is ETGVTQSPTHLIKTRGQQVTLRCSSQSGHNTVSWYQQALGQGPQFIFQYYREEENGRGNFPPRFSGLQFPNYSSELNVNALELDDSALYLCASGQGDSNYGYTFGSGTRLTVV.

The chain uses TRBV5-1 and TRBJ1-3; D not certain. CDR1 and CDR2 (germline): SGHRS, YFSETQ. CDR3 length equals 14 residues. V lost 0 bases and J lost 1, with 5 bases in between. This chain's CDR3 is CASSLGISGNTIYF. The CDR3 DNA is TGCGCCAGCAGCTTGGGGATTTCTGGAAACACCATATATTTT.

The rearrangement joins TRBV7-8 to TRBJ2-7; D gene uncertain. The germline V gene encodes CDR1 SGHVS and CDR2 FQNEAQ. This CDR3 is 17 amino acids long. The V gene lost 2 bases and the J gene lost 0 bases, with 17 bases spanning the gap. The CDR3 is CASSLRPTPRSSYEQYF. The CDR3 DNA is TGTGCCAGCAGCTTAAGACCAACCCCTAGGAGCTCCTACGAGCAGTACTTC.

J is TRBJ2-7 and V is TRBV6-1; unclear D gene. In germline, CDR1 is MNHNS, CDR2 SASEGT. The CDR3 is 14 residues long. The ends were cut back, 3 bases at V and 0 bases at J, with 9 bases in the middle. The CDR3 bases are TGTGCCAGCAGTGATCCGCCCGCCTCCTACGAGCAGTACTTC. Translated: CASSDPPASYEQYF.

This clone was observed many times. V and J are TRBV4-1 and TRBJ1-6, with D possibly TRBD1 on 5 matching bases. The CDR3 has 14 amino acids. V lost 8 bases and J 5 bases, leaving 13 bases between the germline ends. Germline assignment: CDR1 MGHRA and CDR2 YSYEKL. The CDR3 region has the DNA TGCGCCAGCTCCTGGGGGAGGGATAATTCACCCCTCCACTTT. Encoded protein: CASSWGRDNSPLHF.

The chain combines TRBV19 with TRBJ1-2, with TRBD1 identical over 8 bases. CDR1 is LNHDA and CDR2 is SQIVND in the germline V gene (reference sequence). The CDR3 is 14 residues long. Losses at the gene ends were 7 bases for V and 7 bases for J; bases not matched to a gene: 11. CDR3 in amino acids: CASTKRRTGFGYTF. The CDR3 nucleotides are TGTGCCAGTACTAAACGAAGGACAGGGTTTGGCTACACCTTC.

This chain links TRBV5-1 with TRBJ2-1, with 7 bases identical to TRBD1. Trimming removed 4 bases from V and 3 bases from J; junction bases left unmatched: 4. The germline gives CDR1 SGHRS, CDR2 YFSETQ. The CDR3 length is 14 residues. The CDR3, as DNA: TGCGCCAGCAGCCTAAGGGACAGCTACAATGAGCAGTTCTTC. As protein: CASSLRDSYNEQFF. The full variable domain, completed using reference TRBV5-1 and TRBJ2-1, is KAGVTQTPRYLIKTRGQQVTLSCSPISGHRSVSWYQQTPGQGLQFLFEYFSETQRNKGNFPGRFSGRQFSNSRSEMNVSTLELGDSALYLCASSLRDSYNEQFFGPGTRLTVL.

The rearrangement joins TRBV19 to TRBJ1-3; D gene ambiguous. The CDR3 contains 15 residues. The germline CDR1 and CDR2 sequences are LNHDA and SQIVND (reference sequence). Trimming left V 3 bases short and J 0 bases short, with 9 bases between. CDR3 bases: TGTGCCAGTAGTATTGACTCCTACTCTGGAAACACCATATATTTT. Its translation is CASSIDSYSGNTIYF.

The chain carries TRBV19 and TRBJ1-1; TRBD1 is a possible D gene (6 bases). Looked up from germline, CDR1 is LNHDA and CDR2 is SQIVND (reference sequence). The CDR3 contains 15 residues. V lost 7 bases, J lost 2 bases, and 17 bases lay in between. The CDR3 coding sequence is TGTGCCAGTATCAACCCCGGGACACCTAACACTGAAGCTTTCTTT. Its translation: CASINPGTPNTEAFF.

The chain links TRBV4-1 to TRBJ1-2, with a tentative D call TRBD1 (5 bases). This CDR3 is built from 16 residues. Looked up from germline, CDR1 is MGHRA and CDR2 is YSYEKL. The V and J ends lost 3 bases and 7 bases respectively, with 21 bases between them. CDR3: CASSQGLSGGAGGYTF. The CDR3 bases are TGCGCCAGCAGCCAGGGCCTATCAGGTGGGGCGGGTGGCTACACCTTC.